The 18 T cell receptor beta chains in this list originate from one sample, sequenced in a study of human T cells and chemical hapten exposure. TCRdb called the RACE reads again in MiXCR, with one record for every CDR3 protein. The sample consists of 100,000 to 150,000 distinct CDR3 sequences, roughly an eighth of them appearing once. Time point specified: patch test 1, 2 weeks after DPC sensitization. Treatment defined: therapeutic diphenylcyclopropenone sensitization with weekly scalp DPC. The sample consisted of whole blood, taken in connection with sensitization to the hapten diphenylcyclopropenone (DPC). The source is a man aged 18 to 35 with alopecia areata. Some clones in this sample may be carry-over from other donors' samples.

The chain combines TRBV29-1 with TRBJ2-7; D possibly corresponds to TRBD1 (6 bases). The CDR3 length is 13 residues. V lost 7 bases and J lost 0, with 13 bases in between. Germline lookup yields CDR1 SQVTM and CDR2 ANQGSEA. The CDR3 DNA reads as TGCAGCGCGCGGACAGTTGCCTCCTACGAGCAGTACTTC. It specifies CSARTVASYEQYF.

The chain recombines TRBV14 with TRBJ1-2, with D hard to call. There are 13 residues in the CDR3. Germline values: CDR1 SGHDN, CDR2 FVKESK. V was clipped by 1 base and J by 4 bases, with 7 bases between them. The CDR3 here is CASSQGNVYGYTF. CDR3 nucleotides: TGTGCCAGCAGCCAAGGCAACGTCTATGGCTACACCTTC.

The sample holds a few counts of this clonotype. The CDR3 DNA follows: TGTGCCATCAGTGAGGCCCGAATCGGGGAGCTGTTTTTT. This gives the protein CAISEARIGELFF. The rearrangement joins TRBV10-3 to TRBJ2-2; D is ambiguous. CDR3 length equals 13 residues. Deletions cut 2 bases from V and 7 bases from J, with 8 bases between. Germline loops: CDR1 ENHRY, CDR2 SYGVKD.

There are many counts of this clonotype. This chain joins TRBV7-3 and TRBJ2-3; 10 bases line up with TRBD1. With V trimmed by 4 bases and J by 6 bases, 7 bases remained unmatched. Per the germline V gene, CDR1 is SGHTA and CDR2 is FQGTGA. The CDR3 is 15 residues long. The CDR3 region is CASSWVTGGADTQYF. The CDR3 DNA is TGTGCCAGCAGCTGGGTGACAGGGGGCGCGGATACGCAGTATTTT.

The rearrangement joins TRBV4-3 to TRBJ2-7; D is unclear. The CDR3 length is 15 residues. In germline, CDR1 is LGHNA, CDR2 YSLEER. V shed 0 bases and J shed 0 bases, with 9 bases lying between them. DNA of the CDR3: TGCGCCAGCAGCCAAGAACCGGGTCGCTCCTACGAGCAGTACTTC. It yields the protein CASSQEPGRSYEQYF.

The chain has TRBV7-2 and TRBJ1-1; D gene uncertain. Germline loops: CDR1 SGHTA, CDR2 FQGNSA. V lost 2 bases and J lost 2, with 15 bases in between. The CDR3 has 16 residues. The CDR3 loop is CASSLRTVRRNTEAFF. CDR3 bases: TGTGCCAGCAGCTTAAGGACGGTAAGGCGTAACACTGAAGCTTTCTTT.

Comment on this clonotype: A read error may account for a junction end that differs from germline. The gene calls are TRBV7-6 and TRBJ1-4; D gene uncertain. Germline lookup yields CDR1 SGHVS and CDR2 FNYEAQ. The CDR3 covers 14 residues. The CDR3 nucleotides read TGTGCCAGCAGCTTAGCGCCCCGAAGGGAAAAACTGTATTTT. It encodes CASSLAPRREKLYF.

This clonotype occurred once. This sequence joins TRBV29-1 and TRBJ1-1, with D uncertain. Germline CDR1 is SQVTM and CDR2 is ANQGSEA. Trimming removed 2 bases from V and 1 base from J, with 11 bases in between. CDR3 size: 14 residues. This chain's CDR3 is CSVERTVQNTEAFF. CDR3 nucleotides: TGCAGCGTTGAAAGAACCGTACAGAACACTGAAGCTTTCTTT.

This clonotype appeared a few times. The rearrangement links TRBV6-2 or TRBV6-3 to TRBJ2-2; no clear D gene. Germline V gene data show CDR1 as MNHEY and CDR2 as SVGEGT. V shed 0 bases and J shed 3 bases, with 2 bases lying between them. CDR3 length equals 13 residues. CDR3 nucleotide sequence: TGTGCCAGCAGTTACTCTTACACCGGGGAGCTGTTTTTT. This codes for CASSYSYTGELFF.

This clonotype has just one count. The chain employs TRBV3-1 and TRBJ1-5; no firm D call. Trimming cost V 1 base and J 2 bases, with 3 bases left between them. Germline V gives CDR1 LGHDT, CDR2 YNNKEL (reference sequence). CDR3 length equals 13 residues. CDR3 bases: TGTGCCAGCAGCCAAGCGGGCAATCAGCCCCAGCATTTT. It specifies CASSQAGNQPQHF.

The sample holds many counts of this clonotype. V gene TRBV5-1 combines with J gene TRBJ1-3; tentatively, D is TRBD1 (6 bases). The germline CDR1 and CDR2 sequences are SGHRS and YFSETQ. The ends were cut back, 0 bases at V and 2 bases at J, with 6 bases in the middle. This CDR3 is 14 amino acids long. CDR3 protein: CASSLDRAGNTIYF. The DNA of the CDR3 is TGCGCCAGCAGCTTGGACAGGGCTGGAAACACCATATATTTT.

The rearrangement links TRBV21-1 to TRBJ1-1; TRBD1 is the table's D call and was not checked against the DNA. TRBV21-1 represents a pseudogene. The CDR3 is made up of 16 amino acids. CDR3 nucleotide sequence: TGTGCCAGCAGCAATAACCGGGCGACCAGGGCCACTGAAGCTTTCTTT. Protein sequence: CASSNNRATRATEAFF.

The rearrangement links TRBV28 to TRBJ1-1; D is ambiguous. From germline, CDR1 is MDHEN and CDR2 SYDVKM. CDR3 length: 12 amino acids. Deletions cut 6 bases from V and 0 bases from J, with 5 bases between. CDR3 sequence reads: CASRHLNTEAFF. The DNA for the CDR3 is TGTGCCAGCAGACACCTGAACACTGAAGCTTTCTTT. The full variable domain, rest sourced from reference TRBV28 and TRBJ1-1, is DVKVTQSSRYLVKRTGEKVFLECVQDMDHENMFWYRQDPGLGLRLIYFSYDVKMKEKGDIPEGYSVSREKKERFSLILESASTNQTSMYLCASRHLNTEAFFGQGTRLTVV.

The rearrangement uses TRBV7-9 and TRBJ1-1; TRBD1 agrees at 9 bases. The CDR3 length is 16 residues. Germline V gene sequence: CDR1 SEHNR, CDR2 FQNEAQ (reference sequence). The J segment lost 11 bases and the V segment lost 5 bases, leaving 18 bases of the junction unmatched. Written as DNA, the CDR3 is TGTGCCAGCAGCCCACCCTTGTCCCGGGACAGGGTTTGGGCTTTCTTT. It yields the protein CASSPPLSRDRVWAFF.

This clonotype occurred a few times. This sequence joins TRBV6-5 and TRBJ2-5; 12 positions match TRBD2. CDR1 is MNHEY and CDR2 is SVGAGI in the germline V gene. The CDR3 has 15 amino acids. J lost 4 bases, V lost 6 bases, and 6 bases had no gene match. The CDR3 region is CASSKLAGGRETQYF. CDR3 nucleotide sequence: TGTGCCAGCAGCAAGCTAGCGGGGGGGCGAGAGACCCAGTACTTC.

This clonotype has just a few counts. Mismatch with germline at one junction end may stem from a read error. The chain's CDR3 is CASSPQGGSENTEAFF. CDR3 bases: TGTGCCAGCTCGCCACAGGGGGGTTCTGAGAACACTGAAGCTTTCTTT. The chain links TRBV18 to TRBJ1-1; 8 positions match TRBD1. Germline CDR1 is KGHSH and CDR2 is LQKENI. This CDR3 spans 16 amino acids.

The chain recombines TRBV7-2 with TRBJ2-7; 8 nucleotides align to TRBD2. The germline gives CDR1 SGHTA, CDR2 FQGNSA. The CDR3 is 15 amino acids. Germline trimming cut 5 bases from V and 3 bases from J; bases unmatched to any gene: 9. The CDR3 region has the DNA TGTGCCAGCAGCCCCAGGGTAGCGGGGAACTACGAGCAGTACTTC. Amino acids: CASSPRVAGNYEQYF.

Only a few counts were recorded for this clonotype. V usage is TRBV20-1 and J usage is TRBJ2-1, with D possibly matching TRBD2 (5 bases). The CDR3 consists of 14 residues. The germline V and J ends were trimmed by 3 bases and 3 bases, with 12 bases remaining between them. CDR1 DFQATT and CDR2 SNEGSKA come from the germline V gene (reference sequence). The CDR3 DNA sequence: TGCAGTGCTAGTCCCCCCGGGGACTACAATGAGCAGTTCTTC. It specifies CSASPPGDYNEQFF.